The 21 T cell receptor beta chains presented below share a single source sample, sequenced in a study of CD8+ T cells in alopecia areata. Sequencing templates came from extracted RNA that was reverse transcribed into cDNA. Clones were read by immunoSEQ multiplex PCR, and TCRdb kept only the in-frame ones, dropping some. The table includes 150,000 to 200,000 clones, approximately 51% detected once. Described treatment: oral pan-JAK inhibitor, 5-10 mg twice daily. This sample comprised CD8+ T cells sorted from blood, obtained at week 52, from a patient treated with tofacitinib. The receptors come from a human donor with alopecia areata.

In nucleotides, the CDR3 is TGTGCCAGCAGCTTAATTCGGACCTACGAGCAGTACTTC. Protein: CASSLIRTYEQYF. V usage is TRBV11-2 and J usage is TRBJ2-7, with D uncertain. V dropped 2 bases and J dropped 2 bases, with 7 bases sitting between them. Per the germline V gene, CDR1 is SGHAT and CDR2 is FQNNGV. The CDR3 contains 13 residues.

In this sample, this clone turned up a few times. V and J are TRBV7-6 and TRBJ2-1; D may be TRBD1 (6 bases). Germline V gene data show CDR1 as SGHVS and CDR2 as FNYEAQ. Trimming took 0 bases from V and 6 from J, leaving 18 bases between them. This CDR3 is 17 amino acids long. CDR3 in amino acids: CASSLATPRTESNEQFF. In nucleotides, the CDR3 is TGTGCCAGCAGCTTAGCGACTCCCCGGACAGAGAGCAATGAGCAGTTCTTC. Using reference TRBV7-6 and TRBJ2-1 for the parts outside the CDR3, the full variable domain is GAGVSQSPRYKVTKRGQDVALRCDPISGHVSLYWYRQALGQGPEFLTYFNYEAQQDKSGLPNDRFSAERPEGSISTLTIQRTEQRDSAMYRCASSLATPRTESNEQFFGPGTRLTVL.

The chain joins TRBV6-5 to TRBJ2-3; 10 nucleotides match TRBD2. Germline V gives CDR1 MNHEY, CDR2 SVGAGI. The CDR3 length is 13 residues. V lost 6 bases to trimming and J lost 6 bases; unmatched junction nucleotides: 3. This CDR3 is CASRLAGADTQYF. CDR3 bases: TGTGCCAGCAGGCTAGCGGGGGCGGATACGCAGTATTTT.

This clone was observed a single time. The rearrangement joins TRBV4-2 to TRBJ1-1; possibly TRBD1 for D (5 bases). Per the germline V gene, CDR1 is LGHNA and CDR2 is YNFKEQ. V was trimmed by 3 bases and J by 4 bases, leaving 15 bases between them. This CDR3 region has 15 residues. Here the CDR3 reads CASSQDIRRGTEAFF. The CDR3 coding sequence is TGTGCCAGCAGCCAGGACATCAGAAGGGGCACTGAAGCTTTCTTT.

V and J are TRBV30 and TRBJ1-1, with unresolved D. Germline V CDR1 and CDR2: GTSNPN, SVGIG (reference sequence). V shed 0 bases and J shed 7 bases, with 18 bases lying between them. The CDR3 is made up of 15 amino acids. CDR3 region: CAWSVHSGLESEAFF. The CDR3 bases are TGTGCCTGGAGTGTACATTCTGGATTGGAGAGTGAAGCTTTCTTT.

The J gene is TRBJ2-1, the V gene TRBV7-9, with D unclear. CDR1 and CDR2 from the germline V gene are SEHNR and FQNEAQ (reference sequence). Trimming cost V 6 bases and J 5 bases, with 11 bases left between them. The CDR3 has 13 residues. The CDR3 DNA sequence: TGTGCCAGCAGGGTGGATGGGAACAATGAGCAGTTCTTC. It is translated as CASRVDGNNEQFF.

J is TRBJ2-3 and V is TRBV30; TRBD2 agrees at 8 bases. Per the germline V gene, CDR1 is GTSNPN and CDR2 is SVGIG (reference sequence). The CDR3 length is 14 residues. J lost 4 bases, V lost 3 bases, and 6 bases had no gene match. CDR3 in DNA: TGTGCCTGGAGCGGCGTGACTAGCGCAGATACGCAGTATTTT. This sequence encodes CAWSGVTSADTQYF.

This clone has only a few counts. The V and J genes are TRBV29-1 and TRBJ2-7; TRBD1 might be the D (6 bases). This CDR3 spans 11 amino acids. Trimming cost V 7 bases and J 4 bases, with 11 bases left between them. Germline loops: CDR1 SQVTM, CDR2 ANQGSEA. The CDR3 nucleotides read TGCAGCGCCCACAGGGAGTACGAGCAGTACTTC. Protein sequence: CSAHREYEQYF.

V and J are TRBV6-5 and TRBJ2-5; no reliable D call. Per germline, CDR1 MNHEY and CDR2 SVGAGI. V was pared by 7 bases and J by 2 bases, with 11 bases between. The CDR3 spans 13 residues. The CDR3 loop reads CASNKDGQETQYF. CDR3 DNA sequence: TGTGCCAGCAACAAAGACGGGCAAGAGACCCAGTACTTC.

The CDR3 DNA reads as TGCAGTGCTAGGAATGGAGAGACCCAGTACTTC. This sequence encodes CSARNGETQYF. This chain connects TRBV20-1 to TRBJ2-5; D not resolved. This CDR3 is built from 11 residues. The V end lost 3 bases, the J end lost 4 bases, and 6 bases lay between the germline ends. From germline, CDR1 is DFQATT and CDR2 SNEGSKA (reference sequence).

The table lists this clone with a few counts. This chain joins TRBV2 and TRBJ2-3; D ambiguous. Germline loops: CDR1 SNHLY, CDR2 FYNNEI. V was trimmed by 1 base and J by 6 bases, leaving 2 bases between them. CDR3 length: 11 amino acids. CDR3 sequence reads: CASSEGDTQYF. The DNA for the CDR3 is TGTGCCAGCAGTGAAGGGGATACGCAGTATTTT.

This clone has a handful of counts. This rearrangement joins TRBV6-5 to TRBJ2-7; tentatively, D is TRBD1 (5 bases). CDR3 length: 13 residues. The V and J ends lost 2 bases and 2 bases respectively, with 7 bases between them. Germline V gene sequence: CDR1 MNHEY, CDR2 SVGAGI. In DNA form, the CDR3 reads TGTGCCAGCAGTTACACAGGAACCTACGAGCAGTACTTC. Translated, it gives CASSYTGTYEQYF.

There are a few counts of this clone. This chain uses TRBV4-3 with TRBJ2-2; no clear D. The CDR3 consists of 19 residues. V gave up 4 bases and J gave up 3 bases, with 24 bases separating them. The V gene's germline CDR1 is LGHNA and CDR2 YSLEER. The CDR3 coding sequence is TGCGCCAGCAGCCCCTTTAAGCCCACCGTAGGCGAATACACCGGGGAGCTGTTTTTT. It encodes CASSPFKPTVGEYTGELFF.

This CDR3 reads CASSQRAGPQNEQFF. The CDR3 DNA reads TGCGCCAGCAGCCAAAGGGCGGGCCCTCAAAATGAGCAGTTCTTC. This chain links TRBV4-1 with TRBJ2-1; tentatively, D is TRBD2 (5 bases). Germline values: CDR1 MGHRA, CDR2 YSYEKL. V gave up 2 bases and J gave up 7 bases, with 15 bases separating them. The CDR3 length is 15 residues.

The rearrangement joins TRBV4-1 to TRBJ1-1; TRBD1 might be the D (6 bases). V shed 4 bases and J shed 3 bases, with 15 bases lying between them. The length of the CDR3 is 15 residues. Germline V lookup: CDR1 MGHRA, CDR2 YSYEKL. The CDR3 DNA follows: TGCGCCAGCAGCCTTTTACCTACAGGGTACACTGAAGCTTTCTTT. Translating it yields CASSLLPTGYTEAFF.

V is TRBV13 and J is TRBJ2-7; 9 bases match TRBD1. There are 17 residues in the CDR3. Germline values: CDR1 PRHDT, CDR2 FYEKMQ (reference sequence). Trimming cost V 1 base and J 3 bases; bases outside gene matches: 10. The CDR3 loop reads CASSLAHPGTGLYEQYF. The CDR3 DNA reads as TGTGCCAGCAGCTTAGCCCACCCCGGGACAGGGCTCTACGAGCAGTACTTC.

The chain has TRBV30 and TRBJ2-5; TRBD2 might be the D (6 bases). In germline, CDR1 is GTSNPN, CDR2 SVGIG (reference sequence). V lost 0 bases and J lost 5, with 13 bases in between. The CDR3 spans 14 residues. The CDR3 sequence is CAWSVGTAGETQYF. Here the CDR3 DNA reads TGTGCCTGGAGTGTAGGGACTGCGGGGGAGACCCAGTACTTC.

The rearrangement links TRBV7-2 to TRBJ1-2; 8 positions agree with TRBD1. With V trimmed by 0 bases and J by 3 bases, 0 bases remained unmatched. CDR1 and CDR2 from the germline V gene are SGHTA and FQGNSA. This CDR3 has 14 amino acids. The CDR3 here is CASSLADRDYGYTF. CDR3 bases: TGTGCCAGCAGCTTAGCGGACAGGGACTATGGCTACACCTTC.

V and J are TRBV30 and TRBJ2-5, with 9 bases that match TRBD2. Germline assignment: CDR1 GTSNPN and CDR2 SVGIG (reference sequence). J gave up 6 bases and V 4 bases, and 6 bases lay outside the gene matches. CDR3 length: 13 residues. CDR3 coding DNA: TGTGCCTGGACGGCTAGCGGGGTGAAGACCCAGTACTTC. Its translation is CAWTASGVKTQYF. The full variable domain, with the rest looked up from reference TRBV30 and TRBJ2-5, is SQTIHQWPATLVQPVGSPLSLECTVEGTSNPNLYWYRQAAGRGLQLLFYSVGIGQISSEVPQNLSASRPQDRQFILSSKKLLLSDSGFYLCAWTASGVKTQYFGPGTRLLVL.

The rearrangement joins TRBV29-1 to TRBJ2-7; 8 bases align to TRBD1. Germline V gene sequence: CDR1 SQVTM, CDR2 ANQGSEA. The CDR3 has 14 residues. The ends lost 6 bases at V and 4 bases at J; junction bases unmatched: 11. The CDR3 DNA reads TGCAGCGTCGGCCATACAGGGGGTATTTACGAGCAGTACTTC. Translation gives CSVGHTGGIYEQYF.

The rearrangement joins TRBV7-9 to TRBJ1-5; 7 bases align to TRBD1. The V gene end was trimmed by 6 bases and the J gene end by 5 bases; junction bases not matched to a gene: 13. There are 16 residues in the CDR3. Germline loops: CDR1 SEHNR, CDR2 FQNEAQ (reference sequence). The CDR3 here is CASRTRTGRSHQPQHF. The CDR3, as DNA: TGTGCCAGCAGGACACGGACAGGACGAAGTCATCAGCCCCAGCATTTT.